The 23 T cell receptor beta chains in this list originate from one sample, sequenced in a study of sequential checkpoint blockade in melanoma. Measured with immunoSEQ multiplex PCR; TCRdb has only the in-frame clones, and not every one. Seen here are about 20,000 clones, 73% observed once, and the top ten hold about a fifth. Indicated treatment: randomized to nivolumab then ipilimumab (arm A) or the reverse (arm B). The material was CD8+ T cells sorted from blood (inferred from file names), obtained from a patient given nivolumab and ipilimumab in sequence. All receptors derive from a human donor with melanoma.

V usage is TRBV7-6 and J usage is TRBJ2-5; 7 bases agree with TRBD1. J lost 6 bases, V lost 7 bases, and 17 bases had no gene match. Germline CDR1 is SGHVS and CDR2 is FNYEAQ. This CDR3 contains 16 residues. The CDR3 loop reads CASTPDRAGVLKTQYF. The CDR3 DNA follows: TGTGCCAGCACCCCCGACAGGGCAGGGGTTTTGAAGACCCAGTACTTC.

This chain links TRBV5-1 with TRBJ2-7, with a possible D match to TRBD1 (6 bases). This CDR3 comprises 15 residues. Trimming cost V 0 bases and J 0 bases, with 10 bases left between them. In germline, CDR1 is SGHRS, CDR2 YFSETQ. CDR3 region: CASSLDRAISYEQYF. For the CDR3, the DNA is TGCGCCAGCAGCTTGGACAGGGCGATCTCCTACGAGCAGTACTTC.

The chain has TRBV5-1 and TRBJ2-7; 13 positions match TRBD2. Trimming cost V 4 bases and J 0 bases; bases outside gene matches: 10. The CDR3 is 18 residues long. Germline CDR1 and CDR2: SGHRS and YFSETQ. CDR3 in amino acids: CASSDTGTSGTASYEQYF. For the CDR3, the DNA is TGCGCCAGCAGCGATACCGGGACTAGCGGGACCGCCTCCTACGAGCAGTACTTC.

This clone was seen a few times. The V and J genes are TRBV27 and TRBJ2-3; TRBD1 agrees at 8 bases. The CDR3 length is 14 residues. Trimming took 2 bases from V and 6 from J; bases not matched to a gene: 4. Germline V lookup: CDR1 MNHEY, CDR2 SMNVEV (reference sequence). The CDR3 is CASSLLTGVDTQYF. The CDR3 DNA reads as TGTGCCAGCAGTTTACTGACAGGGGTCGATACGCAGTATTTT.

The chain employs TRBV5-6 and TRBJ2-7; 9 nucleotides agree with TRBD2. In germline, CDR1 is SGHDT, CDR2 YYEEEE. V gave up 4 bases and J gave up 0 bases; unmatched junction bases: 5. There are 15 residues in the CDR3. CDR3: CASSPIAGVSYEQYF. The CDR3 nucleotides are TGTGCCAGCAGCCCCATAGCGGGAGTCTCCTACGAGCAGTACTTC.

This clone was seen a single time. For the CDR3, the DNA is TGTGCCACCTCGGGACAAAGAGACACCGGGGAGCTGTTTTTT. This translates into CATSGQRDTGELFF. The chain uses TRBV13 and TRBJ2-2, with D perhaps TRBD1 (6 bases). Germline assignment: CDR1 PRHDT and CDR2 FYEKMQ (reference sequence). The ends were cut back, 10 bases at V and 3 bases at J, with 15 bases in the middle. This CDR3 spans 14 amino acids.

This chain joins TRBV27 and TRBJ2-3; D perhaps matches TRBD1 (6 bases). Trimming left V 8 bases short and J 5 bases short, with 17 bases between. CDR1 MNHEY and CDR2 SMNVEV come from the germline V gene (reference sequence). The CDR3 totals 14 residues. The CDR3 is CASAYQGIVDTQYF. The CDR3 DNA follows: TGTGCCAGCGCCTACCAGGGGATAGTAGATACGCAGTATTTT.

The J gene is TRBJ1-1, the V gene TRBV27, with D possibly matching TRBD1 (5 bases). V was shortened by 5 bases and J by 4 bases, with 14 bases between the two germline ends. The CDR3 totals 14 residues. Germline V gives CDR1 MNHEY, CDR2 SMNVEV (reference sequence). CDR3: CASSPPYRFTEAFF. The CDR3 DNA reads TGTGCCAGCAGTCCCCCTTACAGGTTCACTGAAGCTTTCTTT.

This clone has only one observation. V usage is TRBV19 and J usage is TRBJ2-6; 8 bases fit TRBD1. V lost 4 bases to trimming and J lost 2 bases; unmatched junction nucleotides: 7. Germline V gene data show CDR1 as LNHDA and CDR2 as SQIVND (reference sequence). This CDR3 is built from 17 residues. The CDR3 DNA sequence: TGTGCCAGTAGTAACCCGACAGGGGCGGCTGGGGCCAACGTCCTGACTTTC. Translating it yields CASSNPTGAAGANVLTF.

This clone was found a few times. The genes are TRBV4-1 and TRBJ2-7, with TRBD2 matching over 7 bases. The length of the CDR3 is 15 residues. The junction had 7 bases not matched to a gene; V was cut back by 3 bases and J by 2 bases. The germline V gene encodes CDR1 MGHRA and CDR2 YSYEKL. Here the CDR3 DNA reads TGCGCCAGCAGCCAGATCCCTAGCGGTACCTACGAGCAGTACTTC. Translation: CASSQIPSGTYEQYF.

This sequence joins TRBV7-9 and TRBJ1-1, with TRBD1 identical over 8 bases. This CDR3 spans 16 amino acids. J gave up 3 bases and V 1 base, and 7 bases lay outside the gene matches. CDR1 is SEHNR, CDR2 FQNEAQ, per germline (reference sequence). The CDR3 loop reads CASSLGRGREDTEAFF. In DNA form, the CDR3 reads TGTGCCAGCAGCTTAGGCAGGGGGCGCGAGGACACTGAAGCTTTCTTT.

The chain has TRBV7-9 and TRBJ2-2, with 9 bases aligning to TRBD1. This CDR3 contains 15 residues. Trimming removed 4 bases from V and 4 bases from J; junction bases left unmatched: 4. Germline V CDR1 and CDR2: SEHNR, FQNEAQ (reference sequence). The CDR3 here is CASSSRDRATGELFF. As DNA, the CDR3 is TGTGCCAGCAGCTCACGGGACAGGGCCACCGGGGAGCTGTTTTTT.

This chain links TRBV6-5 with TRBJ2-7; TRBD2 is a possible D gene (5 bases). Trimming removed 5 bases at V and 2 bases at J, with 16 bases between. This CDR3 has 15 amino acids. Per germline, CDR1 MNHEY and CDR2 SVGAGI. For the CDR3, the DNA is TGTGCCAGCAGTAAATTCGCTGTCGGGGCCTACGAGCAGTACTTC. Its translation: CASSKFAVGAYEQYF.

This clone was counted a single time. The V gene is TRBV6-5, the J gene TRBJ2-7; the match to TRBD1 covers 7 bases. Germline assignment: CDR1 MNHEY and CDR2 SVGAGI. There are 15 residues in the CDR3. The V gene end was trimmed by 4 bases and the J gene end by 3 bases; junction bases not matched to a gene: 9. This chain's CDR3 is CASSSPDRPHYEQYF. CDR3 in DNA: TGTGCCAGCAGTTCGCCGGACAGGCCCCACTACGAGCAGTACTTC.

The chain recombines TRBV13 with TRBJ2-4; the D is unclear. Germline values: CDR1 PRHDT, CDR2 FYEKMQ (reference sequence). This CDR3 spans 12 amino acids. V gave up 4 bases and J gave up 3 bases, with 4 bases separating them. Here the CDR3 reads CASSSGKNIQYF. The CDR3 DNA is TGTGCCAGCAGCTCGGGCAAAAACATTCAGTACTTC.

The rearrangement links TRBV7-9 to TRBJ2-3; 10 bases are a match to TRBD1. Germline CDR1 is SEHNR and CDR2 is FQNEAQ (reference sequence). With V trimmed by 8 bases and J by 4 bases, 9 bases remained unmatched. The CDR3 runs to 15 residues. The CDR3 region has the DNA TGTGCCAGCTCGGCTCCGGGACAGGGGTCAGATACGCAGTATTTT. This encodes CASSAPGQGSDTQYF.

V gene TRBV5-1 combines with J gene TRBJ2-7, with 9 nucleotides matching TRBD1. V lost 5 bases, J lost 3 bases, and 6 bases stayed unmatched. The CDR3 is 14 amino acids. Germline V lookup: CDR1 SGHRS, CDR2 YFSETQ. The DNA for the CDR3 is TGCGCCAGCAGTTACGGGACAGGGATCTACGAGCAGTACTTC. It encodes CASSYGTGIYEQYF.

V is TRBV5-8 and J is TRBJ2-5; 14 nucleotides line up with TRBD2. The J call may not be correct, given that the DNA end is closer to TRBJ2-7. The CDR3 runs to 16 residues. CDR1 is SGHTS, CDR2 YDEGEE, per germline. CDR3 amino acids: CASSSQGLAGDYEQYF. The CDR3 DNA reads TGTGCCAGCAGCTCCCAGGGACTAGCGGGAGACTACGAGCAGTACTTC.

The gene calls are TRBV30 and TRBJ2-7; a possible D gene is TRBD2 (5 bases). This CDR3 is 11 amino acids long. V was trimmed by 4 bases and J by 1 base, leaving 5 bases between them. The germline CDR1 and CDR2 sequences are GTSNPN and SVGIG (reference sequence). CDR3 nucleotides: TGTGCCTGGACGGGGTCCTACGAGCAGTACTTC. Protein: CAWTGSYEQYF.

The CDR3 DNA reads as TGTGCCAGCAGCTTTATACAGGGGGCAATGGTCGGGGAGCTGTTTTTT. Its protein product is CASSFIQGAMVGELFF. This chain links TRBV7-4 with TRBJ2-2; TRBD1 aligns across 9 bases. Looked up from germline, CDR1 is SGHVT and CDR2 is SQSDAQ. V was clipped by 3 bases and J by 7 bases; unmatched bases: 9. The CDR3 has 16 residues.

The V call is TRBV4-3, the J call TRBJ2-2; D gene ambiguous. The CDR3 is 14 residues long. Trimming took 0 bases from V and 8 from J, leaving 10 bases between them. Germline lookup yields CDR1 LGHNA and CDR2 YSLEER. This chain's CDR3 is CASSQEMRAGELFF. The DNA of the CDR3 is TGCGCCAGCAGCCAAGAAATGAGAGCTGGGGAGCTGTTTTTT.

The CDR3 region has the DNA TGCGCCAGCAGCCAAGATCCGCGAGGCCAGGGGGCGGGTGAGCAGTTCTTC. As protein: CASSQDPRGQGAGEQFF. V and J are TRBV4-3 and TRBJ2-1; 8 bases map to TRBD1. Trimming at V came to 0 bases and at J to 9 bases, leaving 13 bases not matched to a gene. Germline CDR1 reads LGHNA; CDR2 reads YSLEER. The CDR3 has 17 amino acids.

V usage is TRBV7-8 and J usage is TRBJ1-1; D is uncertain. Germline lookup yields CDR1 SGHVS and CDR2 FQNEAQ. V was clipped by 0 bases and J by 2 bases, with 7 bases between them. The CDR3 is 14 residues long. CDR3 DNA sequence: TGTGCCAGCAGCTTAGCCACAGAAAACACTGAAGCTTTCTTT. Encoded protein: CASSLATENTEAFF.